The 20 T cell receptor beta chains in this list originate from one sample, sequenced in a study of blood T cell repertoires in COVID-19. Profiling relied on immunoSEQ multiplex PCR, and the TCRdb table lists in-frame clones only, not all of them. The sample consists of around 220,000 clones, just over 85% of them appearing once. The sample was peripheral blood. The receptor source for this set is a man aged 18 to 35 with active or convalescent COVID-19.

This sequence joins TRBV6-4 and TRBJ1-2; D is ambiguous. V lost 6 bases and J lost 0, with 8 bases in between. Germline V gene lookup returns CDR1 MRHNA and CDR2 SNTAGT. This CDR3 is built from 13 residues. The CDR3 protein is CASSPEANYGYTF. For the CDR3, the DNA is TGTGCCAGCAGCCCCGAGGCTAACTATGGCTACACCTTC.

The chain uses TRBV3-1 (or the pseudogene TRBV3-2) and TRBJ2-2; 8 bases are shared with TRBD2. Germline trimming cut 1 base from V and 5 bases from J; bases unmatched to any gene: 3. From germline, CDR1 is LGHDT and CDR2 YNNKEL (reference sequence). CDR3 length: 15 amino acids. The CDR3 is CASSQVRGGTGELFF. CDR3 nucleotide sequence: TGTGCCAGCAGCCAAGTCCGCGGGGGGACCGGGGAGCTGTTTTTT.

J is TRBJ2-1 and V is TRBV3-1 (or the pseudogene TRBV3-2); 11 nucleotides line up with TRBD2. V trimming: 5 bases; J trimming: 8 bases; junction bases outside the gene matches: 11. This CDR3 is built from 16 residues. Germline CDR1 LGHDT, CDR2 YNNKEL (reference sequence). As DNA, the CDR3 is TGTGCCAGCAGCTATCGACTAGCGGGAATGAAAGATGAGCAGTTCTTC. Protein product: CASSYRLAGMKDEQFF.

The rearrangement links TRBV7-3 to TRBJ2-2, with D possibly matching TRBD1 (6 bases). The V end was cut by 3 bases, the J end by 0 bases, with 8 bases between. Per the germline V gene, CDR1 is SGHTA and CDR2 is FQGTGA. The CDR3 totals 15 residues. The CDR3 nucleotides are TGTGCCAGCAGCTTTTCAGGGGCGAACACCGGGGAGCTGTTTTTT. Protein: CASSFSGANTGELFF.

Here the CDR3 reads CASSTPNQPQHF. Written as DNA, the CDR3 is TGTGCCAGCAGCACACCTAATCAGCCCCAGCATTTT. The chain is built from TRBV27 and TRBJ1-5; D is unclear. V was cut by 6 bases and J by 4 bases, with 7 bases left in between. Germline assignment: CDR1 MNHEY and CDR2 SMNVEV (reference sequence). This CDR3 contains 12 residues.

This chain's CDR3 is CASSLWSGRADTGELFF. In nucleotides, the CDR3 is TGTGCCAGCAGTTTATGGAGCGGGAGGGCCGACACCGGGGAGCTGTTTTTT. This chain joins TRBV28 and TRBJ2-2; the match to TRBD2 covers 10 bases. Germline CDR1 reads MDHEN; CDR2 reads SYDVKM. Trimming removed 0 bases from V and 3 bases from J; junction bases left unmatched: 4. This CDR3 is 17 amino acids long.

The chain uses TRBV7-9 and TRBJ2-7; D is possibly TRBD2 (6 bases). The germline V gene encodes CDR1 SEHNR and CDR2 FQNEAQ (reference sequence). Trimming took off 3 bases at V and 0 bases at J, with 9 bases between the two ends. The CDR3 is made up of 14 amino acids. The CDR3 here is CASSFVGGSYEQYF. For the CDR3, the DNA is TGTGCCAGCAGCTTTGTGGGGGGCTCCTACGAGCAGTACTTC. The variable domain in full, completed from reference TRBV7-9 and TRBJ2-7, reads DTGVSQNPRHKITKRGQNVTFRCDPISEHNRLYWYRQTLGQGPEFLTYFQNEAQLEKSRLLSDRFSAERPKGSFSTLEIQRTEQGDSAMYLCASSFVGGSYEQYFGPGTRLTVT.

The chain employs TRBV19 and TRBJ2-3; TRBD2 might be the D (5 bases). Per germline, CDR1 LNHDA and CDR2 SQIVND (reference sequence). The CDR3 covers 11 residues. V was shortened by 3 bases and J by 10 bases, with 8 bases between the two germline ends. In DNA, the CDR3 is TGTGCCAGTAGTATGGGTAGCGCGCAGTATTTT. This gives the protein CASSMGSAQYF.

V is TRBV7-2 and J is TRBJ2-3, with a weak D call TRBD2 (5 bases). Germline lookup yields CDR1 SGHTA and CDR2 FQGNSA. Trimming shortened V by 2 bases and J by 0 bases, and 12 bases separated the two germline ends. CDR3 size: 16 residues. In DNA form, the CDR3 reads TGTGCCAGCAGCTTACGAAGAGGACTGAGCACAGATACGCAGTATTTT. Encoded protein: CASSLRRGLSTDTQYF.

This clone appeared once. The rearrangement joins TRBV7-9 to TRBJ2-1; D unresolved. This CDR3 comprises 15 residues. CDR1 and CDR2 (germline): SEHNR, FQNEAQ (reference sequence). Between the trimmed V and J ends, which lost 3 bases and 8 bases, there was a span of 17 bases. The CDR3 spells CASSLVDNWIHEQFF. The CDR3 bases are TGTGCCAGCAGCTTGGTCGACAACTGGATACATGAGCAGTTCTTC.

This chain uses TRBV11-2 with TRBJ2-2; 7 bases match TRBD2. Germline-derived CDR1 and CDR2 are SGHAT and FQNNGV. The CDR3 is 18 amino acids. Trimming at V came to 1 base and at J to 4 bases, leaving 12 bases not matched to a gene. CDR3 protein: CASSLGPLTSYSTGELFF. CDR3 DNA sequence: TGTGCCAGCAGCTTAGGCCCTCTGACTAGCTATTCCACCGGGGAGCTGTTTTTT. Using reference TRBV11-2 and TRBJ2-2 for the parts outside the CDR3, the full variable domain is EAGVAQSPRYKIIEKRQSVAFWCNPISGHATLYWYQQILGQGPKLLIQFQNNGVVDDSQLPKDRFSAERLKGVDSTLKIQPAKLEDSAVYLCASSLGPLTSYSTGELFFGEGSRLTVL.

The rearrangement links TRBV6-2 or TRBV6-3 to TRBJ1-4; D gene uncertain. The CDR3 runs 14 residues. CDR1 and CDR2 (germline): MNHEY, SVGEGT. Between the trimmed V and J ends, which lost 6 bases and 5 bases, there was a span of 13 bases. In DNA form, the CDR3 reads TGTGCCAGCAGCCTACAGTTTAGAAATGAAAAACTGTTTTTT. Residues: CASSLQFRNEKLFF.

The chain combines TRBV4-3 with TRBJ2-5; tentatively, D is TRBD1 (6 bases). V dropped 2 bases and J dropped 5 bases, with 18 bases sitting between them. The CDR3 sequence is 16 residues long. Germline V CDR1 and CDR2: LGHNA, YSLEER. CDR3 loop: CASSQSLVEQGETQYF. In DNA form, the CDR3 reads TGCGCCAGCAGCCAAAGTCTCGTCGAACAGGGTGAGACCCAGTACTTC.

The rearrangement uses TRBV3-1 (or the pseudogene TRBV3-2) and TRBJ2-7; 11 bases line up with TRBD2. J was trimmed by 6 bases and V by 1 base; bases with no gene match: 8. The CDR3 runs 16 residues. Germline V gene lookup returns CDR1 LGHDT and CDR2 YNNKEL (reference sequence). DNA for the CDR3: TGTGCCAGCAGCCAAGGTCAGACTAGCGGGATCGGCGAGCAGTACTTC. Its translation: CASSQGQTSGIGEQYF.

The CDR3 DNA is TGTGCCAGCAGACGGGCGGGAAACAATCAGCCCCAGCATTTT. Its translation is CASRRAGNNQPQHF. The chain employs TRBV27 and TRBJ1-5, with D uncertain. The CDR3 has 14 residues. Per the germline V gene, CDR1 is MNHEY and CDR2 is SMNVEV (reference sequence). The V gene lost 6 bases and the J gene lost 3 bases, with 12 bases spanning the gap.

The chain has TRBV30 and TRBJ2-5, with TRBD1 identical over 7 bases. The germline CDR1 and CDR2 sequences are GTSNPN and SVGIG (reference sequence). This CDR3 contains 12 residues. V gave up 8 bases and J gave up 5 bases; unmatched junction bases: 8. The CDR3 DNA reads TGTGCCGAGAAACAGGGGAAGGAGACCCAGTACTTC. Protein: CAEKQGKETQYF.

This chain uses TRBV9 with TRBJ2-7; D perhaps matches TRBD1 (5 bases). Germline V gene data show CDR1 as SGDLS and CDR2 as YYNGEE. V was pared by 1 base and J by 3 bases, with 11 bases between. The CDR3 covers 14 residues. In nucleotides, the CDR3 is TGTGCCAGCAGCGTAACAACCCAGGGCTACGAGCAGTACTTC. Translating gives CASSVTTQGYEQYF.

This clone was seen a single time. The V call is TRBV5-1, the J call TRBJ2-3; 9 bases fit TRBD1. The CDR3 contains 14 residues. Germline CDR1 reads SGHRS; CDR2 reads YFSETQ. Trimming at V came to 4 bases and at J to 5 bases, leaving 5 bases not matched to a gene. CDR3 coding DNA: TGCGCCAGCAGCGGACAGGGGATCGGAGATACGCAGTATTTT. It specifies CASSGQGIGDTQYF. Full variable domain (outside the CDR3, taken from reference TRBV5-1 and TRBJ2-3): KAGVTQTPRYLIKTRGQQVTLSCSPISGHRSVSWYQQTPGQGLQFLFEYFSETQRNKGNFPGRFSGRQFSNSRSEMNVSTLELGDSALYLCASSGQGIGDTQYFGPGTRLTVL.

This chain joins TRBV5-1 and TRBJ1-5, with 8 bases that match TRBD1. With V trimmed by 6 bases and J by 0 bases, 5 bases remained unmatched. Germline V gene lookup returns CDR1 SGHRS and CDR2 YFSETQ. This CDR3 contains 15 residues. CDR3 DNA sequence: TGCGCCAGCACCCCGACAGGGGATAGCAATCAGCCCCAGCATTTT. Amino acid sequence: CASTPTGDSNQPQHF.

The rearrangement links TRBV28 to TRBJ1-2; tentative D call: TRBD1 (6 bases). Trimming pared 6 bases from V and 2 bases from J, leaving 7 bases between. CDR1 and CDR2 from the germline V gene are MDHEN and SYDVKM. This CDR3 has 12 amino acids. The CDR3 nucleotides read TGTGCCAGCAGAACAGGGAACTATGGCTACACCTTC. Translating gives CASRTGNYGYTF.